This passage covers 23 T cell receptor beta chains from one sample sequenced in a study of blood T cell repertoires in COVID-19. The assay was immunoSEQ multiplex PCR, and TCRdb's table has in-frame clones only and misses some. This table holds over 200,000 clones, around 83% found once. The sample consisted of peripheral blood. These receptors were obtained from a man in his forties with active or convalescent COVID-19.

The chain combines TRBV30 with TRBJ2-7; 10 nucleotides match TRBD1. CDR3 size: 15 residues. V trimming: 3 bases; J trimming: 1 base; junction bases outside the gene matches: 6. Germline V lookup: CDR1 GTSNPN, CDR2 SVGIG (reference sequence). The CDR3 loop is CAWRGTGAKSYEQYF. Written as DNA, the CDR3 is TGTGCCTGGAGAGGGACAGGGGCGAAGTCCTACGAGCAGTACTTC.

The V call is TRBV5-1, the J call TRBJ2-5; the D is unclear. CDR1 and CDR2 (germline): SGHRS, YFSETQ. Trimming removed 0 bases at V and 1 base at J, with 7 bases between. The CDR3 totals 14 residues. The CDR3 DNA reads TGCGCCAGCAGCTTGGTGGCCAGCCAAGAGACCCAGTACTTC. It encodes CASSLVASQETQYF.

This clone was detected once. The chain combines TRBV19 with TRBJ2-3, with 8 bases lining up with TRBD2. J gave up 1 base and V 5 bases, and 8 bases lay outside the gene matches. Germline V gives CDR1 LNHDA, CDR2 SQIVND (reference sequence). This CDR3 comprises 16 residues. This CDR3 is CASSSRFSGGTDTQYF. The CDR3, as DNA: TGTGCCAGTAGTTCCCGCTTTAGCGGGGGCACAGATACGCAGTATTTT.

The rearrangement uses TRBV7-9 and TRBJ1-1; D possibly corresponds to TRBD1 (5 bases). V was clipped by 5 bases and J by 6 bases, with 19 bases between them. In germline, CDR1 is SEHNR, CDR2 FQNEAQ (reference sequence). The CDR3 length is 15 residues. The CDR3 is CASSRNSGGDSEAFF. CDR3 nucleotide sequence: TGTGCCAGCAGCCGTAATAGTGGAGGGGACTCTGAAGCTTTCTTT. The full variable domain, in which reference TRBV7-9 and TRBJ1-1 provide the parts outside the CDR3, is DTGVSQNPRHKITKRGQNVTFRCDPISEHNRLYWYRQTLGQGPEFLTYFQNEAQLEKSRLLSDRFSAERPKGSFSTLEIQRTEQGDSAMYLCASSRNSGGDSEAFFGQGTRLTVV.

This chain links TRBV28 with TRBJ2-5; 8 nucleotides line up with TRBD2. The CDR3 loop spans 16 amino acids. V lost 5 bases and J lost 7; bases outside the gene matches: 15. Germline assignment: CDR1 MDHEN and CDR2 SYDVKM. The CDR3 spells CASSPAGGGGGGTQYF. CDR3 nucleotide sequence: TGTGCCAGCAGTCCCGCGGGGGGAGGGGGTGGCGGGACCCAGTACTTC.

The chain links TRBV5-1 to TRBJ2-3; 13 nucleotides line up with TRBD2. The CDR3 is 16 amino acids. Losses at the gene ends were 3 bases for V and 5 bases for J; bases not matched to a gene: 6. Germline V gives CDR1 SGHRS, CDR2 YFSETQ. The CDR3 DNA sequence: TGCGCCAGCAGCTACGCCGGGACTAGCGGGGTAGATACGCAGTATTTT. This translates into CASSYAGTSGVDTQYF.

This clone is a singleton in its sample. The rearrangement links TRBV7-2 to TRBJ1-2; D is unclear. Trimming took 6 bases from V and 2 from J, leaving 13 bases between them. The CDR3 is 14 amino acids. Germline V gene data show CDR1 as SGHTA and CDR2 as FQGNSA. The CDR3 here is CASREGGSNYGYTF. The CDR3 DNA follows: TGTGCCAGCAGAGAAGGAGGGTCCAACTATGGCTACACCTTC.

V and J are TRBV5-6 and TRBJ1-1; maybe TRBD1 (5 bases). CDR1 and CDR2 from the germline V gene are SGHDT and YYEEEE. The CDR3 sequence is 14 residues long. Trimming took off 0 bases at V and 4 bases at J, with 10 bases between the two ends. CDR3 DNA sequence: TGTGCCAGCAGCTTGGACAGCAGGGCCACTGAAGCTTTCTTT. Its protein is CASSLDSRATEAFF.

The V and J genes are TRBV5-1 and TRBJ2-3; TRBD2 agrees at 9 bases. The CDR3 consists of 16 residues. Per germline, CDR1 SGHRS and CDR2 YFSETQ. V dropped 0 bases and J dropped 3; count of bases not matched to a gene: 5. CDR3 in amino acids: CASSLGREGRTDTQYF. The CDR3 nucleotides read TGCGCCAGCAGCTTGGGGCGGGAGGGCCGGACAGATACGCAGTATTTT.

The chain employs TRBV30 and TRBJ2-7, with unresolved D. Germline V gene sequence: CDR1 GTSNPN, CDR2 SVGIG (reference sequence). The CDR3 has 14 residues. V gave up 0 bases and J gave up 2 bases, with 11 bases separating them. The CDR3 DNA reads TGTGCCTGGAGTGTATATGGGCCGGCCTACGAGCAGTACTTC. It specifies CAWSVYGPAYEQYF.

With respect to this clone: Mismatch with germline at one junction end may stem from a read error. The same CDR3 is also encoded by other DNA sequences in this sample. V and J are TRBV7-2 and TRBJ1-1; no clear D gene. This CDR3 region has 11 residues. Germline CDR1 and CDR2: SGHTA and FQGNSA. The CDR3 nucleotides read TGCGCCAGCAGCTTAGGAGGTGAAGCTTTCTTT. It translates to CASSLGGEAFF.

This sequence joins TRBV28 and TRBJ2-5; possibly TRBD2 for D (5 bases). The CDR3 is 11 residues long. Germline-derived CDR1 and CDR2 are MDHEN and SYDVKM. V shed 6 bases and J shed 8 bases, with 10 bases lying between them. This CDR3 is CASRDPGTQYF. The CDR3 nucleotides are TGTGCCAGCAGGGACCCGGGAACCCAGTACTTC.

The V gene is TRBV7-9, the J gene TRBJ2-1; maybe TRBD1 (6 bases). The germline gives CDR1 SEHNR, CDR2 FQNEAQ (reference sequence). This CDR3 spans 13 amino acids. Trimming shortened V by 3 bases and J by 8 bases, and 11 bases separated the two germline ends. CDR3 region: CASSLRQADEQFF. CDR3 sequence (DNA): TGTGCCAGCAGCTTGAGACAGGCGGATGAGCAGTTCTTC.

The chain joins TRBV6-2 or TRBV6-3 to TRBJ1-2, with 8 bases fitting TRBD1. The CDR3 is 15 amino acids. The J segment lost 4 bases and the V segment lost 5 bases, leaving 9 bases of the junction unmatched. CDR1 is MNHEY and CDR2 is SVGEGT in the germline V gene. CDR3 nucleotides: TGTGCCAGCAGTCTCCAGGGGGCGCGTGGCTATGGCTACACCTTC. Translation gives CASSLQGARGYGYTF.

CDR3 sequence (DNA): TGTGCCACCAGTGAGGACCCGGGACAGGGAGATGAAAAACTGTTTTTT. It specifies CATSEDPGQGDEKLFF. The chain is built from TRBV24-1 and TRBJ1-4; 9 nucleotides align to TRBD1. This CDR3 is built from 16 residues. In germline, CDR1 is KGHDR, CDR2 SFDVKD. Trimming at V came to 4 bases and at J to 6 bases, leaving 8 bases not matched to a gene.

The chain joins TRBV18 to TRBJ2-1, with D maybe TRBD2 (5 bases). CDR1 is KGHSH and CDR2 is LQKENI in the germline V gene. V lost 2 bases to trimming and J lost 8 bases, with 7 bases between them. This CDR3 region has 12 residues. The CDR3 loop reads CASSPAGDEQFF. The CDR3 DNA sequence: TGTGCCAGCTCACCAGCCGGGGATGAGCAGTTCTTC.

The chain links TRBV30 to TRBJ1-1; D is uncertain. V lost 0 bases and J 4 bases, leaving 9 bases between the germline ends. The CDR3 covers 13 residues. Per germline, CDR1 GTSNPN and CDR2 SVGIG (reference sequence). The CDR3 spells CAWSVHEGTEAFF. As DNA, the CDR3 is TGTGCCTGGAGTGTACACGAGGGCACTGAAGCTTTCTTT.

This chain links TRBV19 with TRBJ2-3; 11 bases line up with TRBD2. Germline CDR1 reads LNHDA; CDR2 reads SQIVND (reference sequence). The CDR3 length is 15 residues. The trim removed 6 bases at V and 0 bases at J, leaving 2 bases unmatched. CDR3 residues: CASSRLAGSTDTQYF. The CDR3 nucleotides are TGTGCCAGTAGCCGACTAGCGGGAAGCACAGATACGCAGTATTTT.

The V call is TRBV11-2, the J call TRBJ2-7, with 7 bases fitting TRBD1. V lost 5 bases and J lost 0; bases outside the gene matches: 7. Germline V lookup: CDR1 SGHAT, CDR2 FQNNGV. The CDR3 runs 15 residues. The CDR3 region has the DNA TGTGCCAGCAGCATCAGACGGGACAGCTCCTACGAGCAGTACTTC. This translates into CASSIRRDSSYEQYF.

V usage is TRBV2 and J usage is TRBJ2-7; 11 bases fit TRBD1. Germline values: CDR1 SNHLY, CDR2 FYNNEI. The CDR3 extends over 14 amino acids. V lost 6 bases, J lost 3 bases, and 4 bases stayed unmatched. The CDR3: CASSRTGGVYEQYF. The CDR3 DNA reads as TGTGCCAGCAGCCGGACAGGGGGCGTCTACGAGCAGTACTTC.

This sequence joins TRBV9 and TRBJ2-1; D call uncertain. This CDR3 comprises 14 residues. CDR1 and CDR2 (germline): SGDLS, YYNGEE. V was clipped by 0 bases and J by 6 bases, with 10 bases between them. The CDR3 DNA reads TGTGCCAGCAGCGTAGGTGCAGGCCTCAATGAGCAGTTCTTC. This translates into CASSVGAGLNEQFF. The full variable domain, with the rest looked up from reference TRBV9 and TRBJ2-1, is DSGVTQTPKHLITATGQRVTLRCSPRSGDLSVYWYQQSLDQGLQFLIQYYNGEERAKGNILERFSAQQFPDLHSELNLSSLELGDSALYFCASSVGAGLNEQFFGPGTRLTVL.

This chain joins TRBV9 and TRBJ2-5, with 11 bases that match TRBD1. Trimming took 4 bases from V and 4 from J; bases not matched to a gene: 6. CDR1 and CDR2 from the germline V gene are SGDLS and YYNGEE. The CDR3 length is 15 residues. The CDR3 sequence is CASSLAGTGGETQYF. The CDR3 nucleotides read TGTGCCAGCAGCCTTGCTGGGACAGGGGGAGAGACCCAGTACTTC.

V is TRBV29-1 and J is TRBJ1-2; 8 bases map to TRBD1. The CDR3 has 15 residues. The V gene end was trimmed by 3 bases and the J gene end by 3 bases; junction bases not matched to a gene: 9. CDR1 is SQVTM and CDR2 is ANQGSEA in the germline V gene. DNA of the CDR3: TGCAGCGTTGATCGAGGACAGGGAGGGGACTATGGCTACACCTTC. Translating gives CSVDRGQGGDYGYTF.